The present T cell receptor beta chain was sequenced within a study of shared clonotypes between healthy human individuals. Profiling relied on immunoSEQ multiplex PCR, and the TCRdb table lists in-frame clones only, not all of them. This sample has some 2,000,000 clones, with about 94% found just once. CD45RO-negative, CCR7-positively selected cells formed the naive CD8 fraction, excluding terminally differentiated effector memory CD45RA+ cells. From germline, CDR1 is SGDLS and CDR2 YYNGEE. This CDR3 is 14 amino acids long. The ends were cut back, 0 bases at V and 8 bases at J, with 11 bases in the middle.

The clonotype originates from a man younger than 30 in good health. Sequenced sample: naive CD8+ T cells sorted from blood. The genes are TRBV9 and TRBJ2-2, with D maybe TRBD1 (5 bases). The CDR3 DNA is TGTGCCAGCAGCGTAGCTGGGGCACTTGGGGAGCTGTTTTTT. It encodes CASSVAGALGELFF. Based on the CDR3 plus reference TRBV9 and TRBJ2-2, the full variable domain is DSGVTQTPKHLITATGQRVTLRCSPRSGDLSVYWYQQSLDQGLQFLIQYYNGEERAKGNILERFSAQQFPDLHSELNLSSLELGDSALYFCASSVAGALGELFFGEGSRLTVL.